Detailed here is one TCR beta chain. The method was immunoSEQ multiplex PCR; TCRdb's version includes in-frame clones alone and lacks a portion of them. This sample carries tens of thousands of clones, 91% of them seen once, and the ten largest clones take more than 20%. The sample belongs to a study of control samples from healthy donors and cancer patients. The sequence derives from a woman aged 40-49 years with head and neck cancer. The material sequenced was PBMCs.

Written as DNA, the CDR3 is TGTGCCAGCAGCCAAGGGTGGCGACGCCTGTTCACAGATACGCAGTATTTT. Translating gives CASSQGWRRLFTDTQYF. The rearrangement uses TRBV3-1 (or the pseudogene TRBV3-2) and TRBJ2-3, with unresolved D. The V end lost 1 base, the J end lost 2 bases, and 16 bases lay between the germline ends. The V gene's germline CDR1 is LGHDT and CDR2 YNNKEL (reference sequence). The CDR3 extends over 17 amino acids.